Shown below are 12 T cell receptor beta chains from a single sample sequenced in a study of blood T cell repertoires in COVID-19. Using immunoSEQ multiplex PCR, the repertoire was profiled, and TCRdb retains in-frame clones only, with some absent. The sample consists of roughly 66,000 clones, around 82% of them appearing once. The material sequenced was peripheral blood. These receptors were taken from a man aged 55 to 69 with acute or convalescent COVID-19.

This clone was counted a few times. CDR3 coding DNA: TGTGCCAGTAGTGTCAGTCGACAGGGGTATGGCTACACCTTC. Translating it yields CASSVSRQGYGYTF. The gene calls are TRBV19 and TRBJ1-2; TRBD1 aligns across 8 bases. The CDR3 contains 14 residues. The junction had 7 bases not matched to a gene; V was cut back by 5 bases and J by 5 bases. CDR1 is LNHDA, CDR2 SQIVND, per germline (reference sequence).

This chain uses TRBV5-1 with TRBJ2-3, with no clear D. The CDR3 runs to 14 residues. V lost 0 bases and J 1 base, leaving 6 bases between the germline ends. CDR1 SGHRS and CDR2 YFSETQ come from the germline V gene. CDR3 loop: CASSLVVGTDTQYF. The CDR3 nucleotides are TGCGCCAGCAGCTTGGTCGTCGGCACAGATACGCAGTATTTT. Using reference TRBV5-1 and TRBJ2-3 for the parts outside the CDR3, the full variable domain is KAGVTQTPRYLIKTRGQQVTLSCSPISGHRSVSWYQQTPGQGLQFLFEYFSETQRNKGNFPGRFSGRQFSNSRSEMNVSTLELGDSALYLCASSLVVGTDTQYFGPGTRLTVL.

The rearrangement links TRBV27 to TRBJ1-2; the D is unclear. The CDR3 loop spans 14 amino acids. The V end lost 5 bases, the J end lost 2 bases, and 12 bases lay between the germline ends. The germline gives CDR1 MNHEY, CDR2 SMNVEV (reference sequence). CDR3 nucleotide sequence: TGTGCCAGCAGTACCCGGACGGGAAACTATGGCTACACCTTC. The encoded protein is CASSTRTGNYGYTF.

The CDR3 DNA follows: TGTGCCAGCAGCACCCGCACCACCCAAGGAGACAGTTGTAATGAGCAGTTCTTC. Its protein product is CASSTRTTQGDSCNEQFF. The chain uses TRBV9 and TRBJ2-1; D is perhaps TRBD1 (5 bases). Germline V gives CDR1 SGDLS, CDR2 YYNGEE. Trimming left V 4 bases short and J 7 bases short, with 27 bases between. CDR3 length: 18 residues.

The chain carries TRBV5-1 and TRBJ2-5, with 7 bases identical to TRBD2. The CDR3 is made up of 14 amino acids. CDR1 and CDR2 (germline): SGHRS, YFSETQ. After removal of 0 bases from V and 3 bases from J, the junction contained 2 bases not matched to a gene. CDR3 region: CASSLEAGKETQYF. DNA for the CDR3: TGCGCCAGCAGCTTGGAAGCGGGGAAAGAGACCCAGTACTTC.

This chain uses TRBV10-2 with TRBJ1-6, with D perhaps matching TRBD1 (6 bases). The V and J ends lost 6 bases and 5 bases respectively, with 11 bases between them. This CDR3 is built from 14 residues. In germline, CDR1 is WSHSY, CDR2 SAAADI. The CDR3 sequence is CASSVDRDNSPLHF. As DNA, the CDR3 is TGCGCCAGCAGCGTGGACAGAGATAATTCACCCCTCCACTTT.

This chain connects TRBV10-3 to TRBJ2-7; D is ambiguous. The CDR3 is 14 residues long. V lost 0 bases and J lost 6, with 12 bases in between. Germline lookup yields CDR1 ENHRY and CDR2 SYGVKD. The CDR3 nucleotides read TGTGCCATCAGTGAGTCGATAGCACGATTCGAGCAGTACTTC. The encoded protein is CAISESIARFEQYF.

This clone was seen only a few times. The V and J genes are TRBV29-1 and TRBJ1-2, with TRBD1 identical over 7 bases. With 5 bases clipped from V and 4 bases from J, the junction kept 4 bases outside the gene matches. The germline CDR1 and CDR2 sequences are SQVTM and ANQGSEA. The CDR3 runs 12 residues. CDR3 in amino acids: CSVHRGTYGYTF. CDR3 nucleotides: TGCAGCGTTCACAGGGGAACCTATGGCTACACCTTC.

CDR3 residues: CASSQSGQTYEQYF. Written as DNA, the CDR3 is TGCGCCAGCAGCCAATCGGGACAAACCTACGAGCAGTACTTC. J is TRBJ2-7 and V is TRBV4-3, with a possible D match to TRBD1 (6 bases). Germline CDR1 LGHNA, CDR2 YSLEER. This CDR3 is built from 14 residues. V gave up 2 bases and J gave up 2 bases, with 10 bases separating them.

J is TRBJ1-5 and V is TRBV6-4; 10 bases are shared with TRBD1. Germline values: CDR1 MRHNA, CDR2 SNTAGT. V trimming: 2 bases; J trimming: 0 bases; junction bases outside the gene matches: 4. The CDR3 has 17 amino acids. The DNA for the CDR3 is TGTGCCAGCAGTGACGAGGGACAGGGGAGTAGCAATCAGCCCCAGCATTTT. This encodes CASSDEGQGSSNQPQHF.

V is TRBV5-4 and J is TRBJ2-5, with a possible D match to TRBD2 (5 bases). Trimming took off 4 bases at V and 3 bases at J, with 13 bases between the two ends. CDR1 is SGHNT, CDR2 YYREEE, per germline (reference sequence). This CDR3 contains 14 residues. In DNA, the CDR3 is TGTGCCAGCAGCGCAAGGACTCGGGAAGAGACCCAGTACTTC. Amino acid sequence: CASSARTREETQYF.

This chain connects TRBV5-1 to TRBJ2-7, with D perhaps TRBD2 (6 bases). V lost 0 bases, J lost 0 bases, and 10 bases lay in between. Germline V gene lookup returns CDR1 SGHRS and CDR2 YFSETQ. This CDR3 is built from 15 residues. The CDR3 DNA follows: TGCGCCAGCAGCTTGGTGGGACTGAGCTCCTACGAGCAGTACTTC. Translation: CASSLVGLSSYEQYF.